This T cell receptor beta chain was recorded in a study of Ad26.COV2.S vaccination and SARS-CoV-2 variants. The V and J ends lost 2 bases and 4 bases respectively, with 6 bases between them. CDR1 MNHNS and CDR2 SASEGT come from the germline V gene. This CDR3 spans 13 amino acids. Repertoires were generated with immunoSEQ multiplex PCR, while TCRdb's copy carries only in-frame clones and drops some. The table records 350,000 to 400,000 clones, around 89% of them present only once. Treatment denoted: about 20 received Ad26.COV2.S at low or high dose, single or two shots; about 5 received placebo; per-sample allocation not given. Day 63 after the first vaccine or placebo injection was the time point for sampling.

The J gene is TRBJ1-3, the V gene TRBV6-1; no firm D call. This TCR came from a person aged 18 to 65 who received the Ad26.COV2.S COVID-19 vaccine or a placebo. The sequenced sample was peripheral blood, obtained in a trial of Ad26.COV2.S vaccine versus placebo. Here the CDR3 reads CASSEHQGNTIYF. DNA for the CDR3: TGTGCCAGCAGTGAACACCAGGGAAACACCATATATTTT.